This paragraph covers one T cell receptor (beta chain) sequence. TCRdb's copy holds only in-frame clones and misses some; the assay was immunoSEQ multiplex PCR. The sample holds about 66,000 clones, 88% seen once. The record originates from a study of technical replicates of blood from several donors. This CDR3 comprises 14 residues. V lost 6 bases and J 4 bases, leaving 12 bases between the germline ends. Looked up from germline, CDR1 is SNHLY and CDR2 is FYNNEI. The chain recombines TRBV2 with TRBJ1-4; a weak D match, TRBD1 (6 bases). The specimen was PBMCs. The clonotype originates from a human donor in good health. Some clones in this sample may be carry-over from other donors' samples. CDR3 protein: CASSRDNGNEKLFF. The CDR3 nucleotides read TGTGCCAGCAGCCGGGACAACGGTAATGAAAAACTGTTTTTT.